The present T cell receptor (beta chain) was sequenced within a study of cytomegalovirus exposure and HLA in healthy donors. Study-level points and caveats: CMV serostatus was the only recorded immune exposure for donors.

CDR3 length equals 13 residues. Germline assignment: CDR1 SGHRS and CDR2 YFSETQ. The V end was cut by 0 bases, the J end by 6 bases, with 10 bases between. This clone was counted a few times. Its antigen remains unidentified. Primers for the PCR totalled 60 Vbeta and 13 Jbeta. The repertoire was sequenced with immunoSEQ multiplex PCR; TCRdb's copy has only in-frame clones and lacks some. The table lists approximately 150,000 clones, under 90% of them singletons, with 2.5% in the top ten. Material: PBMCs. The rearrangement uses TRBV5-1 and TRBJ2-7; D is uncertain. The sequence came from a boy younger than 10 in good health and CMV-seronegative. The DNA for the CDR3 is TGCGCCAGCAGCTTGGCCGGCACGGGCGAGCAGTACTTC. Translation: CASSLAGTGEQYF.